The clone carrying this T cell receptor (beta chain) showed up just a few times. The data derive from a study of blood T cell repertoires in COVID-19. TCRdb keeps only in-frame clones here, not all; method: immunoSEQ multiplex PCR. The sample has some 70,000 clones; approximately 80% are singletons. V was clipped by 5 bases and J by 4 bases; unmatched bases: 11. Germline CDR1 is MNHEY and CDR2 is SMNVEV (reference sequence). This CDR3 is built from 17 residues. The rearrangement links TRBV27 to TRBJ2-3; 11 bases agree with TRBD2. The receptor was isolated from a man in his fifties or sixties with COVID-19, enrolled during active disease. Input material: peripheral blood. In nucleotides, the CDR3 is TGTGCCAGCAGTCGACTAGCGGGAAAGGCCGTGGCAGATACGCAGTATTTT. Its protein is CASSRLAGKAVADTQYF.